Listed below are T cell receptor beta chains from one sample, sequenced in a study of T cell responses to AZD1222 COVID-19 vaccine. The protocol was immunoSEQ multiplex PCR, while the TCRdb copy is restricted to in-frame clones and leaves out a portion. The sample comprises 150,000 to 200,000 clones, roughly 92% of which are singletons, and roughly 1.3% rests with the top ten. This specimen consisted of peripheral blood, obtained 28 days after the second AZD1222 dose. The origin of the receptors is an adult who received the AZD1222 COVID-19 vaccine. Both conserved end residues are part of each CDR3. Each record gives: V gene, D gene, CDR3 protein. The D gene is left open where the match is weak.

TRBV12-3/TRBV12-4 TRBD1 CASSLGQVDTQYF
TRBV7-6 - CASSPTDSNYGYTF
TRBV2 TRBD1 CASREGQLNTGELFF
TRBV5-4 - CASSSWGEFGETQYF
TRBV7-2 - CASSLGSWAGQFF
TRBV19 - CASSGSGILGYGYTF
TRBV9 - CASSFDMNEQFF
TRBV5-1 - CASSMYNEQFF
TRBV7-2 - CASSLYGVSNEQFF
TRBV28 - CASSSGSANSPLHF
TRBV28 - CASSLGRRSYEQYF
TRBV11-2 - CASSFQAVELFF
TRBV3-1/TRBV3-2 - CASSPLAGDPRTDTQYF
TRBV18 - CASSPSSGNSPLHF
TRBV28 TRBD2 CASIPGGVVAKNIQYF
TRBV28 - CASSLSVGPSGNTIYF
TRBV3-1/TRBV3-2 TRBD2 CASSLRLAGDNEQFF
TRBV5-8 - CASSISPKKGLWTVVYGYTF
TRBV7-2 - CASSLIRDHYEQYF
TRBV5-1 TRBD1 CASSPRGQINEKLFF
TRBV5-6 - CASSLIGSVTEAFF
TRBV7-6 TRBD1 CASSFGTGGFGTGELFF
TRBV28 TRBD1 CASSFGGVVTGDHGYTF
TRBV4-1 TRBD1 CASSHPGTDGNTDTQYF
TRBV15 - CATSREVRDTKSYGYTF
TRBV11-2 - CASSLWKTEAFF
TRBV7-2 - CASSLPLGQSNQPQHF
TRBV20-1 - CSFPHSSKQYF
TRBV6-5 - CASSSGGHNSPLHF
TRBV9 - CASSQTINQPQHF
TRBV3-1/TRBV3-2 TRBD2 CASSQVRASGSRLNEQFF
TRBV2 - CASTAGLNTEAFF
TRBV16 - CASSQVSTNEQFF
TRBV28 - CASSFKGLTQYF
TRBV7-8 TRBD1 CASSPRDRSLYGYTF
TRBV7-9 - CASSPTGVNEKLFF
TRBV7-2 TRBD1 CASSFGFGTGKTYEQYF
TRBV7-8 - CASILTVASSGNTIYF
TRBV9 TRBD2 CASSVSGGQETQYF
TRBV7-3 - CASSLLAQGEQYF
TRBV5-1 - CASSKKGGETQYF
TRBV7-9 TRBD1 CASAFGGTGYEQYF
TRBV15 TRBD1 CATSRAHRGQGAADTQYF
TRBV5-6 TRBD1 CASTIGTGYSPLHF
TRBV6-1 - CASSDRGDGYTF
TRBV6-2/TRBV6-3 - CASSLPWKRGDGYTF
TRBV6-2/TRBV6-3 - CASSQSGLWETYEQYF
TRBV4-2 - CASSQEASRDGANVLTF
TRBV18 - CASSPNTYTDTQYF
TRBV7-3 TRBD1 CASSLRGTGADTEAFF
TRBV3-1/TRBV3-2 TRBD1 CASTRPGTENTGELFF
TRBV4-2 TRBD1 CASSQDSGTGAKSEPQHF